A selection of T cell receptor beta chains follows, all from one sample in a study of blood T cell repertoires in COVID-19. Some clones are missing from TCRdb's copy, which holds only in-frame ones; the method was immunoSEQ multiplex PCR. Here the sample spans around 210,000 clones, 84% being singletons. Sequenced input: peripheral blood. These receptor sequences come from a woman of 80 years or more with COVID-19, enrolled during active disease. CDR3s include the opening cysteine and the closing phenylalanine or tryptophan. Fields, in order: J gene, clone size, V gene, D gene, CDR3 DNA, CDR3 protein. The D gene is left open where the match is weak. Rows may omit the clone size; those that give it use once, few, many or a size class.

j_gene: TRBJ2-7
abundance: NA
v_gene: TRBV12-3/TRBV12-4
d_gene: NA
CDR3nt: TGTGCCAGCAGTTTAAGCCTCTACGAGCAGTACTTC
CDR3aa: CASSLSLYEQYF

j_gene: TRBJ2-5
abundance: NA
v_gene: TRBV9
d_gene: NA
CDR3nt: TGTGCCAGCAGCGTAGAGGGAGGCGGAGAGACCCAGTACTTC
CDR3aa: CASSVEGGGETQYF

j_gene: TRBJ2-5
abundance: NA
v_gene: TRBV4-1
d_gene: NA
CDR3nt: TGCGCCAGCAGCCGCCAACACGACGGGGAGACCCAGTACTTC
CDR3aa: CASSRQHDGETQYF

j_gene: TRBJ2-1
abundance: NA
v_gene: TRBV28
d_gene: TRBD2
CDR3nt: TGTGCCAGCAGGGGGGAGGGGAGGTCGAGCCAGCAGTTCTTC
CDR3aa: CASRGEGRSSQQFF

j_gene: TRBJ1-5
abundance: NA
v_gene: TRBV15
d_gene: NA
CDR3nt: TGTGCCACCAGCGGGGGCCGGAACAATCAGCCCCAGCATTTT
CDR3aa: CATSGGRNNQPQHF

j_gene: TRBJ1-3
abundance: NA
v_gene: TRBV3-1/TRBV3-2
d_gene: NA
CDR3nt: TGTGCCAGCCGGGGTCGAAACACCATATATTTT
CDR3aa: CASRGRNTIYF

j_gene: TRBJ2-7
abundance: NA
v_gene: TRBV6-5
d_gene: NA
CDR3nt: TGTGCCAGCAGTAACGGGTACGAGCAGTACTTC
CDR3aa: CASSNGYEQYF

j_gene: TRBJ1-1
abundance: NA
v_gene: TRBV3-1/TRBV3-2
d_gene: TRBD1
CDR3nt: TGTGCCAGCAGCGACAGGGTTCAGGGTGAAGCTTTCTTT
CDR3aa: CASSDRVQGEAFF

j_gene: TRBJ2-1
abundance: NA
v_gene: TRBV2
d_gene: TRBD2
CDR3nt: TGTGCCAGCAGTGAAACGTGGGGGGGGGAACCGTACAATGAGCAGTTCTTC
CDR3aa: CASSETWGGEPYNEQFF

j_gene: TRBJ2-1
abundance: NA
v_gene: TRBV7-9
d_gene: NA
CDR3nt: TGTGCCAGCAGCTTAGGGGCGGGCCTGGATGAGCAGTTCTTC
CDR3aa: CASSLGAGLDEQFF

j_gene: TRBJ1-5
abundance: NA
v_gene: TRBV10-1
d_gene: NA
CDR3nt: TGCGCCAGCAGCGACAGGAATCAGCCCCAGCATTTT
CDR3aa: CASSDRNQPQHF

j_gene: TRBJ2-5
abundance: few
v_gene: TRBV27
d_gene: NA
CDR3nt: TGTGCCAGCAGTCATTCGACACGGATTGGCGCCCAGTACTTC
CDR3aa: CASSHSTRIGAQYF

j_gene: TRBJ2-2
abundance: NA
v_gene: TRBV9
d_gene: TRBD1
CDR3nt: TGTGCCAGCAGCGGAGGGACAGGGGGCTTGGACGGGGAGCTGTTTTTT
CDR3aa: CASSGGTGGLDGELFF

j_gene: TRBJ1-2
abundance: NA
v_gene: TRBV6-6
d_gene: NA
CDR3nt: TGTGCCAGCAGTGACAGAAGGTCTGGCTACACCTTC
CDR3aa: CASSDRRSGYTF

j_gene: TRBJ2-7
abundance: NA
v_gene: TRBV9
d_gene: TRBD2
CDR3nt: TGTGCCAGCAGCGCACCGGGACTAGCGGGCTACGAGCAGTACTTC
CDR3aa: CASSAPGLAGYEQYF

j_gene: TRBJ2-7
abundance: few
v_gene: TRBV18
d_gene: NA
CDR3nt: TGTGCCAGCTCACCAAGGCAGGGGATTGGCGAGCAGTACTTC
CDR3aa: CASSPRQGIGEQYF

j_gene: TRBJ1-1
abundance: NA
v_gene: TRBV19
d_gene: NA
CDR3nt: TGTGCCAGTAGTATGGCGCGACCGGGTGTGAACACTGAAGCTTTCTTT
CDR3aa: CASSMARPGVNTEAFF

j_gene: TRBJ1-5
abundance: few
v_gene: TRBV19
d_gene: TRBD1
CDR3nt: TGTGCCACCGCCGGGACAGGGAATCAGCCCCAGCATTTT
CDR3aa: CATAGTGNQPQHF

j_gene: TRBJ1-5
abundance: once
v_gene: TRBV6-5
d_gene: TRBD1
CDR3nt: TGTGCCAGCACGACAGGGGGCTCTCAGCCCCAGCATTTT
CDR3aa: CASTTGGSQPQHF

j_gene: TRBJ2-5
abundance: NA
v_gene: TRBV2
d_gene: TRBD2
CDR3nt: TGTGCCAGCAGTTGGCGGGAGGGGGAGACCCAGTACTTC
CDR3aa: CASSWREGETQYF

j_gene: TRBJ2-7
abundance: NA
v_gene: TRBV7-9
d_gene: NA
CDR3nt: TGTGCCAGCAGCCCAGGGGTCAGCTCCTACGAGCAGTACTTC
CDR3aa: CASSPGVSSYEQYF

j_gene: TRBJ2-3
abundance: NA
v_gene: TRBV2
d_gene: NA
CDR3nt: TGTGCCAGCAGTGAGGTCTCCAGGGAAGATACGCAGTATTTT
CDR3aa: CASSEVSREDTQYF

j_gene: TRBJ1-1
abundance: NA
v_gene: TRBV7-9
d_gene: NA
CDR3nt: TGTGCCAGCAGCCCTAGACTGGGAGCCGGGGGGAACGCTGAAGCTTTCTTT
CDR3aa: CASSPRLGAGGNAEAFF

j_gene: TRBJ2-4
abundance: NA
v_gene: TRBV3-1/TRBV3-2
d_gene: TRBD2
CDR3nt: TGTGCCAGCAGCGATACGGGGGGACTACTTAAAAACATTCAGTACTTC
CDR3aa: CASSDTGGLLKNIQYF

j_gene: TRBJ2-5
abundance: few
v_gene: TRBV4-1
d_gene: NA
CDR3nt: TGCGCCAGCAGCCAGGGCAAGGATGCTGGGGGGGAGACCCAGTACTTC
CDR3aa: CASSQGKDAGGETQYF

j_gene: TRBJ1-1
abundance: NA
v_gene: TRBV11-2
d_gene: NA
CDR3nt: TGTGCCAGCACCTTAGGTACGAGCACTGAAGCTTTCTTT
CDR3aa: CASTLGTSTEAFF

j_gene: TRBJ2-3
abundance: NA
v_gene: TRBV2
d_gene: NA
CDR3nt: TGTGCCAGCAGTGAAATGGGACTGAACACAGATACGCAGTATTTT
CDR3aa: CASSEMGLNTDTQYF

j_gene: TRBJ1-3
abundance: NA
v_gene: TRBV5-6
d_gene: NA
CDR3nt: TGTGCCAGCAGCCAGAACAGGGTTGCAAACACCATATATTTT
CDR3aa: CASSQNRVANTIYF